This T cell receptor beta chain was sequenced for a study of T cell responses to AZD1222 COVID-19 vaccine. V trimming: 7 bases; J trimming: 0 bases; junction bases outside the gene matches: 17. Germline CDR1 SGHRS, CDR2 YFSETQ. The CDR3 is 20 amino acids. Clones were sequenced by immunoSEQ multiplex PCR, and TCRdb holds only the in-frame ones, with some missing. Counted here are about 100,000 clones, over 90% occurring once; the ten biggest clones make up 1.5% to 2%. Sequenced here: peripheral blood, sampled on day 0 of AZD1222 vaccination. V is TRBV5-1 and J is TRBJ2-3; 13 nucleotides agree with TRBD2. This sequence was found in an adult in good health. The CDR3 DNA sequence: TGCGCCAGCTCTATTCAGGGGGGACTAGCGGGATTATCTAGCACAGATACGCAGTATTTT. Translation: CASSIQGGLAGLSSTDTQYF.